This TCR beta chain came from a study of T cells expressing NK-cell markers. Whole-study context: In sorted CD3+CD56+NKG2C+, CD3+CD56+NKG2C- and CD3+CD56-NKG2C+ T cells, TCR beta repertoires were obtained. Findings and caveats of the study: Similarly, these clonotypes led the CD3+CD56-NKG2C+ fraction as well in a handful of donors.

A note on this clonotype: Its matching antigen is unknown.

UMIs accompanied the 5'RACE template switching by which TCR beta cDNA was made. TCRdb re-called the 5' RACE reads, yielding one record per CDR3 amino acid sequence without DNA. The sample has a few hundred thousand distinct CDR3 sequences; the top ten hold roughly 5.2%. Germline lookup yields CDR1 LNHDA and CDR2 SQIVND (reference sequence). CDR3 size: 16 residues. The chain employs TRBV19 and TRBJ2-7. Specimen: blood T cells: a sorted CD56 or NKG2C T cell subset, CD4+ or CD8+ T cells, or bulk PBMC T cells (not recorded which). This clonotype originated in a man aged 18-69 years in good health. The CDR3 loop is CASSSGVADRSYEQYF.